This TCR beta chain was obtained from a study of blood T cells in healthy people across ages. The V end was cut by 3 bases, the J end by 1 base, with 20 bases between. The CDR3 spans 17 residues. Germline assignment: CDR1 SQVTM and CDR2 ANQGSEA. Next came a second PCR, run for about 6 to 11 cycles, which used a sample-barcoded 5' primer along with a J-beta primer mix. TCRdb called the 5' RACE reads again in MiXCR, with one record for every CDR3 protein. The sample yields 1.5 million to 2 million distinct CDR3 sequences, about 49% seen once. The chain couples TRBV29-1 to TRBJ2-3, with a possible D match to TRBD2 (7 bases). The sequenced sample consisted of blood. This clonotype originated in a woman aged 40 to 50 in good health. DNA for the CDR3: TGCAGCGTTGATGCGTGGGGGGGGCAGGTGGGCACAGATACGCAGTATTTT. Translating it yields CSVDAWGGQVGTDTQYF.